The 28 T cell receptor beta chains presented below share a single source sample, sequenced in a study of response to subunit inactivated influenza vaccine. One entry per CDR3 protein, called by TCRdb with MiXCR from the RT-PCR reads. The profile shows around 760,000 distinct CDR3 sequences, roughly 14% of them singletons. Sequences were derived from PBMCs from blood, sampled 14 to 15 days before vaccination. Receptors originate from a man in his forties or fifties who received an inactivated influenza vaccine.

This chain uses TRBV20-1 with TRBJ2-5; no clear D gene. This CDR3 is 14 amino acids long. The V gene lost 0 bases and the J gene lost 11 bases, with 19 bases spanning the gap. Germline CDR1 reads DFQATT; CDR2 reads SNEGSKA (reference sequence). The CDR3 reads CSARDPKGPQVQYF. As DNA, the CDR3 is TGCAGTGCTAGAGACCCCAAGGGCCCCCAGGTTCAGTACTTC.

Ten or more counts support this clonotype. The rearrangement joins TRBV29-1 to TRBJ2-3; 7 bases are a match to TRBD1. The germline gives CDR1 SQVTM, CDR2 ANQGSEA. The CDR3 spans 15 residues. The V gene end was trimmed by 5 bases and the J gene end by 4 bases; junction bases not matched to a gene: 12. CDR3 in DNA: TGCAGCGTTCCAGGAAGACAGGGTAGTCCAGATACGCAGTATTTT. Translating gives CSVPGRQGSPDTQYF.

This clonotype was seen a few times. The chain joins TRBV12-3 or TRBV12-4 to TRBJ2-3; 7 bases match TRBD2. The CDR3 covers 12 residues. V was pared by 5 bases and J by 8 bases, with 4 bases of the junction left unmatched. CDR3: CASSGPGGTQYF. The CDR3, as DNA: TGTGCCAGCAGTGGGCCGGGGGGTACGCAGTATTTT.

V gene TRBV7-2 combines with J gene TRBJ2-7; the D call may be TRBD1 or TRBD2 (6 bases each). CDR1 and CDR2 from the germline V gene are SGHTA and FQGNSA. The CDR3 covers 17 residues. V was shortened by 5 bases and J by 4 bases, with 24 bases between the two germline ends. The DNA for the CDR3 is TGTGCCAGCAGCCCCTCCCTCGCAGGGGAGGTGGTGTACGAGCAGTACTTC. This encodes CASSPSLAGEVVYEQYF.

This clonotype was seen once. The chain couples TRBV10-3 to TRBJ2-1; 7 bases align to TRBD2. V lost 10 bases, J lost 6 bases, and 9 bases stayed unmatched. Germline CDR1 is ENHRY and CDR2 is SYGVKD. CDR3 length: 13 residues. CDR3 sequence reads: CATHPSGGNEQFF. In nucleotides, the CDR3 is TGTGCCACCCATCCTAGCGGCGGCAATGAGCAGTTCTTC.

This rearrangement joins TRBV12-3 or TRBV12-4 to TRBJ2-1; possibly TRBD1 for D (7 bases). Trimming shortened V by 11 bases and J by 2 bases, and 28 bases separated the two germline ends. The CDR3 is made up of 18 amino acids. As DNA, the CDR3 is TGTGCCCGCTGTTTAGTACTGAGACAGGGAGGTCCCTACAATGAGCAGTTCTTC. Translation: CARCLVLRQGGPYNEQFF.

The rearrangement joins TRBV2 to TRBJ2-7; D is ambiguous. Germline V gene lookup returns CDR1 SNHLY and CDR2 FYNNEI. The CDR3 consists of 14 residues. The V end lost 4 bases, the J end lost 3 bases, and 13 bases lay between the germline ends. CDR3 in DNA: TGTGCCAGCAGTGTGTTCCGGGCGAGCTACGAGCAGTACTTC. It codes for CASSVFRASYEQYF. Complete variable domain (other parts from reference TRBV2 and TRBJ2-7): EPEVTQTPSHQVTQMGQEVILRCVPISNHLYFYWYRQILGQKVEFLVSFYNNEISEKSEIFDDQFSVERPDGSNFTLKIRSTKLEDSAMYFCASSVFRASYEQYFGPGTRLTVT.

A few counts support this clonotype. This chain links TRBV20-1 with TRBJ2-7; unclear D gene. In germline, CDR1 is DFQATT, CDR2 SNEGSKA (reference sequence). Trimming shortened V by 6 bases and J by 0 bases, and 12 bases separated the two germline ends. The CDR3 has 13 amino acids. For the CDR3, the DNA is TGCAGTGCGGAGACAAGGGACTCCTACGAGCAGTACTTC. Residues: CSAETRDSYEQYF.

This clonotype was recorded a few times. This chain connects TRBV6-5 to TRBJ2-3; perhaps TRBD2 as D (5 bases). Germline lookup yields CDR1 MNHEY and CDR2 SVGAGI. Deletions cut 0 bases from V and 1 base from J, with 17 bases between. This CDR3 has 18 residues. Written as DNA, the CDR3 is TGTGCCAGCAGTTACTCGTTCAGTGGAGGTGCGGGCACAGATACGCAGTATTTT. It translates to CASSYSFSGGAGTDTQYF.

This clonotype has only a few counts. The J gene is TRBJ2-5, the V gene TRBV5-1, with 7 bases fitting TRBD2. The V gene end was trimmed by 1 base and the J gene end by 1 base; junction bases not matched to a gene: 4. Germline V gene sequence: CDR1 SGHRS, CDR2 YFSETQ. The CDR3 loop spans 15 amino acids. The CDR3 bases are TGCGCCAGCAGCTTGCCTAGCGGAGCCCAAGAGACCCAGTACTTC. It codes for CASSLPSGAQETQYF. The whole variable domain, filled in from reference TRBV5-1 and TRBJ2-5, reads KAGVTQTPRYLIKTRGQQVTLSCSPISGHRSVSWYQQTPGQGLQFLFEYFSETQRNKGNFPGRFSGRQFSNSRSEMNVSTLELGDSALYLCASSLPSGAQETQYFGPGTRLLVL.

The sample holds many counts of this clonotype. This sequence joins TRBV28 and TRBJ2-7, with D perhaps matching TRBD1 (6 bases). The germline CDR1 and CDR2 sequences are MDHEN and SYDVKM. The V end lost 6 bases, the J end lost 3 bases, and 24 bases lay between the germline ends. This CDR3 comprises 17 residues. As DNA, the CDR3 is TGTGCCAGCAGGCAACCCACCACAGGGAGTTTTAACTACGAGCAGTACTTC. Translation gives CASRQPTTGSFNYEQYF.

This clonotype has a single count. The junction and the germline gene differ at one end; a read error may be behind it. The CDR3 reads CASSLAGREF. DNA of the CDR3: TGTGCCAGCAGCTTGGCTGGGAGAGAGTTC. The chain uses TRBV7-9 and TRBJ2-7, with D possibly matching TRBD2 (5 bases). The germline V gene encodes CDR1 SEHNR and CDR2 FQNEAQ (reference sequence). The CDR3 has 10 residues.

J is TRBJ2-4 and V is TRBV5-1, with 9 bases aligning to TRBD2. The V segment lost 0 bases and the J segment 0 bases; nucleotides outside the gene matches: 13. This CDR3 contains 20 residues. Per the germline V gene, CDR1 is SGHRS and CDR2 is YFSETQ. DNA of the CDR3: TGCGCCAGCAGCTTGGCCTTTGCGGGGGGGTCCCCGATAGCCAAAAACATTCAGTACTTC. This sequence encodes CASSLAFAGGSPIAKNIQYF.

This clonotype occurred a few times. V and J are TRBV15 and TRBJ2-3; unclear D gene. Trimming took 0 bases from V and 1 from J, leaving 8 bases between them. Germline values: CDR1 LNHNV, CDR2 YYDKDF (reference sequence). CDR3 size: 15 residues. Here the CDR3 DNA reads TGTGCCACCAGCAGAGATATTGGGGGCACAGATACGCAGTATTTT. As protein: CATSRDIGGTDTQYF.

This rearrangement joins TRBV4-1 to TRBJ2-7, with 10 positions matching TRBD2. Germline V lookup: CDR1 MGHRA, CDR2 YSYEKL. V was clipped by 0 bases and J by 3 bases; unmatched bases: 5. The CDR3 sequence is 16 residues long. CDR3 sequence (DNA): TGCGCCAGCAGCCAAGATGGTACTAGCGGGAACTACGAGCAGTACTTC. It translates to CASSQDGTSGNYEQYF.

This rearrangement joins TRBV12-3 or TRBV12-4 to TRBJ2-7; 7 nucleotides align to TRBD1. This CDR3 contains 13 residues. V shed 6 bases and J 4 bases; nucleotides not matched to a gene: 6. CDR3 bases: TGTGCCAGCAGCCGGGACAGCCGATACGAGCAGTACTTC. Amino acids: CASSRDSRYEQYF.

This clonotype was observed a few times. This chain connects TRBV7-2 to TRBJ2-1, with D perhaps TRBD2 (7 bases). Germline-derived CDR1 and CDR2 are SGHTA and FQGNSA. The CDR3 is made up of 16 amino acids. Trimming cost V 5 bases and J 0 bases, with 14 bases left between them. This CDR3 reads CASSPAGARSYNEQFF. Here the CDR3 DNA reads TGTGCCAGCAGCCCCGCGGGGGCCCGCTCCTACAATGAGCAGTTCTTC.

Only a few counts were recorded for this clonotype. The V and J genes are TRBV7-6 and TRBJ2-7; the match to TRBD2 covers 9 bases. Unmatched junction bases numbered 7, after V lost 1 base and J lost 3 bases. The germline V gene encodes CDR1 SGHVS and CDR2 FNYEAQ. The CDR3 totals 16 residues. CDR3 in DNA: TGTGCCAGCAGCTTAGTTGTTAGCGGGAGTCTCTACGAGCAGTACTTC. It is translated as CASSLVVSGSLYEQYF.

This clonotype was seen ten or more times. The gene calls are TRBV20-1 and TRBJ2-7; TRBD2 aligns across 10 bases. V gave up 4 bases and J gave up 6 bases; unmatched junction bases: 6. CDR1 and CDR2 (germline): DFQATT, SNEGSKA (reference sequence). The CDR3 length is 13 residues. The CDR3 region has the DNA TGCAGTGCTATAGCGGGGGGTACAGGCGAGCAGTACTTC. This gives the protein CSAIAGGTGEQYF.

This clonotype was recorded a few times. The chain uses TRBV12-3 or TRBV12-4 and TRBJ2-3; TRBD1 agrees at 8 bases. This CDR3 spans 15 amino acids. Germline trimming cut 5 bases from V and 2 bases from J; bases unmatched to any gene: 6. The CDR3 loop is CASSAGTGYTDTQYF. The CDR3 nucleotides are TGTGCCAGCAGTGCCGGGACAGGCTACACAGATACGCAGTATTTT.

This chain uses TRBV7-9 with TRBJ1-1; weak D call: TRBD1 (6 bases). CDR1 is SEHNR and CDR2 is FQNEAQ in the germline V gene (reference sequence). The CDR3 length is 15 residues. V was clipped by 5 bases and J by 2 bases, with 15 bases between them. DNA for the CDR3: TGTGCCAGCAGCCCCAAGGACAGAATTAACACTGAAGCTTTCTTT. Encoded protein: CASSPKDRINTEAFF.

This clonotype came up a few times. The V and J genes are TRBV14 and TRBJ2-3; 10 bases are a match to TRBD2. Losses at the gene ends were 1 base for V and 8 bases for J; bases not matched to a gene: 9. Germline values: CDR1 SGHDN, CDR2 FVKESK. CDR3 length: 16 residues. This chain's CDR3 is CASSQATSGRAGTQYF. CDR3 in DNA: TGTGCCAGCAGCCAAGCGACTAGCGGGCGAGCTGGTACGCAGTATTTT.

Many counts were recorded for this clonotype. The rearrangement uses TRBV3-1 and TRBJ2-7; D may be TRBD1 (6 bases). Germline assignment: CDR1 LGHDT and CDR2 YNNKEL (reference sequence). The CDR3 runs to 15 residues. Trimming removed 0 bases at V and 9 bases at J, with 18 bases between. As DNA, the CDR3 is TGTGCCAGCAGCCAAGATTTGGACAGTCTCTCCTTGCAGTACTTC. The encoded protein is CASSQDLDSLSLQYF.

This clonotype occurred many times. One end of the junction fails to match germline, which may point to a read error. The chain has TRBV5-1 and TRBJ1-1; D ambiguous. This CDR3 has 14 residues. Germline loops: CDR1 SGHRS, CDR2 YFSETQ. CDR3 loop: CASSLGSGNAEAFF. The CDR3 DNA is TGCGCCAGCAGCTTGGGTTCTGGGAACGCTGAAGCTTTCTTT.

The table lists this clonotype with a few counts. The chain combines TRBV12-3 or TRBV12-4 with TRBJ2-1; 12 nucleotides line up with TRBD2. This CDR3 has 15 amino acids. V lost 6 bases to trimming and J lost 3 bases; unmatched junction nucleotides: 3. CDR3 sequence: CASRLTSGGYNEQFF. For the CDR3, the DNA is TGTGCCAGCAGGCTGACTAGCGGGGGCTACAATGAGCAGTTCTTC.

The rearrangement links TRBV5-4 to TRBJ1-6; possible D gene TRBD1, 5 bases. V lost 0 bases, J lost 0 bases, and 10 bases lay in between. Germline values: CDR1 SGHNT, CDR2 YYREEE (reference sequence). The CDR3 runs to 17 residues. The CDR3 region has the DNA TGTGCCAGCAGCTTGGGGGGCGCCACCTCCTATAATTCACCCCTCCACTTT. It yields the protein CASSLGGATSYNSPLHF.

This clonotype was recorded at least ten times. The V gene is TRBV2, the J gene TRBJ1-2; D is perhaps TRBD1 (6 bases). The CDR3 consists of 14 residues. Germline V gene sequence: CDR1 SNHLY, CDR2 FYNNEI. Trimming removed 2 bases at V and 2 bases at J, with 9 bases between. CDR3 bases: TGTGCCAGCAGTGAATCGAGGGGGAACTATGGCTACACCTTC. It specifies CASSESRGNYGYTF.

This clonotype was recorded a few times. V is TRBV20-1 and J is TRBJ2-3, with D uncertain. The V end lost 3 bases, the J end lost 5 bases, and 12 bases lay between the germline ends. In germline, CDR1 is DFQATT, CDR2 SNEGSKA (reference sequence). The CDR3 loop spans 13 amino acids. CDR3 residues: CSASIPGKDTQYF. In DNA form, the CDR3 reads TGCAGTGCTAGTATACCTGGCAAAGATACGCAGTATTTT.